The rows below give T cell receptor beta chains drawn from one sample of a study of shared clonotypes between healthy human individuals. Some clones are missing from TCRdb's copy, which holds only in-frame ones; the method was immunoSEQ multiplex PCR. The data show 1.5 million to 2.5 million clones, with about 95% seen just once and 0.95% to 1.5% held by the top ten. Sequencing was performed on naive CD8+ T cells sorted from blood. The source is a man aged 18-30 years in good health. Both conserved end residues are part of each CDR3. The order of the fields is J gene, D gene, clone size, V gene, CDR3 DNA, CDR3 protein. A D gene is named only where the DNA matches it firmly. Rows give clone size only sometimes, using once, few, many, or a class for an expanded clone.

>TRBJ2-2|.|.|TRBV2
TGTGCCAGCAGTGAAATAGGGTCCGGGGAGCTGTTTTTT
CASSEIGSGELFF
>TRBJ2-5|TRBD2|.|TRBV7-2
TGTGCCAGCAGCCCAATAGCGGGGCAAGAGACCCAGTACTTC
CASSPIAGQETQYF
>TRBJ2-3|.|.|TRBV5-4
TGTGCCAGCAGATTCTTTGGGACAGATACGCAGTATTTT
CASRFFGTDTQYF
>TRBJ2-1|TRBD2|.|TRBV9
TGTGCCAGCAGCGGGACTAGCGAGCAGTTCTTC
CASSGTSEQFF
>TRBJ2-7|.|.|TRBV11-2
TGTGCCAGCAGCCCCGGGGGAAACTACGAGCAGTACTTC
CASSPGGNYEQYF
>TRBJ2-7|.|.|TRBV11-2
TGTGCCAGCAGCTTTGGGGGATCCTACGAGCAGTACTTC
CASSFGGSYEQYF
>TRBJ1-5|.|once|TRBV6-5
TGTGCCAGCAAGGGGAGGGGGGCCAATCAGCCCCAGCATTTT
CASKGRGANQPQHF
>TRBJ2-1|TRBD2|.|TRBV5-6
TGTGCCAGCAGCCACCGGACTAGCGGGGAGATAGGGTACAATGAGCAGTTCTTC
CASSHRTSGEIGYNEQFF
>TRBJ2-5|TRBD1|.|TRBV30
TGTGCCTGGAGTGTAGGCCTAACAGGGGGACAAGAGACCCAGTACTTC
CAWSVGLTGGQETQYF
>TRBJ1-1|.|.|TRBV9
TGTGCCAGCAGCGTAGAGCGGGGGTCTGAAGCTTTCTTT
CASSVERGSEAFF
>TRBJ2-5|.|.|TRBV27
TGTGCCAGCAGTTCGTACCCGGGGCAAGAGACCCAGTACTTC
CASSSYPGQETQYF
>TRBJ2-7|TRBD2|.|TRBV19
TGTGCCAGTAGCCCGGGACTAGCGCTCTACGAGCAGTACTTC
CASSPGLALYEQYF
>TRBJ1-5|.|.|TRBV19
TGTGCCAGTAGTATCGAGGAGGGGAGCAATCAGCCCCAGCATTTT
CASSIEEGSNQPQHF
>TRBJ1-2|TRBD1|.|TRBV6-5
TGTGCCAGCAGTTACTCCGGGACAGGGTTTAACTATGGCTACACCTTC
CASSYSGTGFNYGYTF
>TRBJ1-1|TRBD1|.|TRBV9
TGTGCCAGCAGCGCTTCCGGGACAGGGGTGGAAGCTTTCTTT
CASSASGTGVEAFF
>TRBJ2-3|.|.|TRBV11-1
TGTGCCAGCAGCCCTATGGGGCCCACAGATACGCAGTATTTT
CASSPMGPTDTQYF
>TRBJ1-2|.|.|TRBV5-8
TGTGCCAGCAGCCCGGAGGCACGGCCTGGAAACGGCTACACCTTC
CASSPEARPGNGYTF
>TRBJ2-7|TRBD1|.|TRBV7-8
TGTGCCAGCAGCCTGACAGGGGGCTACGAGCAGTACTTC
CASSLTGGYEQYF
>TRBJ1-1|TRBD1|.|TRBV9
TGTGCCAGCAGCGTTGGGGTCACAGGGGGCACTGAAGCTTTCTTT
CASSVGVTGGTEAFF
>TRBJ1-1|.|.|TRBV4-3
TGCGCCAGCAGCCAAGATTCGAGCGGGAACACTGAAGCTTTCTTT
CASSQDSSGNTEAFF
>TRBJ2-5|TRBD2|.|TRBV7-9
TGTGCCAGCAGCCCCCCCGGGGATAGCGGGGGCACGGAGACCCAGTACTTC
CASSPPGDSGGTETQYF
>TRBJ2-2|.|.|TRBV11-3
TGTGCCAGCAGCCCTAGAGACACCGGGGAGCTGTTTTTT
CASSPRDTGELFF
>TRBJ2-2|.|.|TRBV30
TGTGCCTGGTATTACAGGGGACTCTCCGGGGAGCTGTTTTTT
CAWYYRGLSGELFF
>TRBJ2-2|TRBD2|once|TRBV6-5
TGTGCCAGCAGTGGCGGGGGGGCCTGGGAGCTGTTTTTT
CASSGGGAWELFF
>TRBJ1-1|.|.|TRBV2
TGTGCCAGCAGTGGATTAGGGCCCGACAGCACTGAAGCTTTCTTT
CASSGLGPDSTEAFF
>TRBJ1-2|TRBD1|.|TRBV29-1
TGCAGCGTTGGGGGACAGGGGTGGAATGGCTACACCTTC
CSVGGQGWNGYTF
>TRBJ2-7|TRBD1|.|TRBV5-8
TGTGCCAGCAGCTTGTGGCCAGGGGGAGACTACGAGCAGTACTTC
CASSLWPGGDYEQYF
>TRBJ1-6|.|.|TRBV6-6
TGTGCCAGCAGTTACTCTGTAAATAATTCACCCCTCCACTTT
CASSYSVNNSPLHF
>TRBJ2-1|.|.|TRBV6-5
TGTGCCAGCAGTTGGGAAGGTTTCAATGAGCAGTTCTTC
CASSWEGFNEQFF
>TRBJ2-1|.|.|TRBV19
TGTGCCAGTGGCGGCAGAAACTCCTACAATGAGCAGTTCTTC
CASGGRNSYNEQFF
>TRBJ2-7|TRBD1|.|TRBV29-1
TGCAGCGTTGGGGACAGGGGGGGCTACGAGCAGTACTTC
CSVGDRGGYEQYF
>TRBJ1-1|.|.|TRBV19
TGTGCCAGTAGTATATACGAGAACACTGAAGCTTTCTTT
CASSIYENTEAFF
>TRBJ1-1|.|.|TRBV6-1
TGTGCCAGCAGTGAAGCCGAATTGGGGCGGAGGGGCACTGAAGCTTTCTTT
CASSEAELGRRGTEAFF
>TRBJ2-1|TRBD2|.|TRBV27
TGTGCCAGCAGTTCAGCGGGGTTTGGGAATGAGCAGTTCTTC
CASSSAGFGNEQFF
>TRBJ1-1|.|.|TRBV28
TGTGCCAGCAGTGCTCGGAAGAACACTGAAGCTTTCTTT
CASSARKNTEAFF
>TRBJ2-5|.|.|TRBV2
TGTGCCAGCCTGAGGGGGGCTCCCCCAATGCCGGAGACCCAGTACTTC
CASLRGAPPMPETQYF
>TRBJ2-5|.|.|TRBV28
TGTGCCAGCAGTTTGGCGGTGTACCAAGAGACCCAGTACTTC
CASSLAVYQETQYF
>TRBJ1-5|.|once|TRBV12-5
TGTGCTAGTGCCATGGGGGGAAGTCAGCCCCAGCATTTT
CASAMGGSQPQHF
>TRBJ1-1|.|.|TRBV6-4
TGTGCCAGCAGTGTTACCTTGAACACTGAAGCTTTCTTT
CASSVTLNTEAFF
>TRBJ1-1|TRBD1|.|TRBV4-1
TGCGCCAGCAGCCCCCCCGGGACAGTCATGAACACTGAAGCTTTCTTT
CASSPPGTVMNTEAFF
>TRBJ2-7|TRBD2|.|TRBV29-1
TGCAGCGTTGAAAGGGTAGTAGCGGGGTCCACCTACGAGCAGTACTTC
CSVERVVAGSTYEQYF
>TRBJ2-2|.|.|TRBV28
TGTGCCAGCAGTTTACACAGGGAAACCGGGGAGCTGTTTTTT
CASSLHRETGELFF
>TRBJ2-7|TRBD1|.|TRBV30
TGTGCCTGGACAGGGACAGGGGGGCCCGAGCAGTACTTC
CAWTGTGGPEQYF
>TRBJ1-5|.|.|TRBV4-1
TGCGCCAGCAGCCAAGAGCAGGGTCACAGGGAGGATCAGCCCCAGCATTTT
CASSQEQGHREDQPQHF
>TRBJ2-1|.|.|TRBV2
TGTGCCAGCAGTGGTAGCTCCGATTTCTACAATGAGCAGTTCTTC
CASSGSSDFYNEQFF
>TRBJ1-1|.|few|TRBV30
TGTGCCTGGAGTGTGCTCTCTCACAGGGAGAACACTGAAGCTTTCTTT
CAWSVLSHRENTEAFF
>TRBJ2-7|.|.|TRBV6-1
TGTGCCAGCAGGAGAACAGGGCTTGGTTACGAGCAGTACTTC
CASRRTGLGYEQYF